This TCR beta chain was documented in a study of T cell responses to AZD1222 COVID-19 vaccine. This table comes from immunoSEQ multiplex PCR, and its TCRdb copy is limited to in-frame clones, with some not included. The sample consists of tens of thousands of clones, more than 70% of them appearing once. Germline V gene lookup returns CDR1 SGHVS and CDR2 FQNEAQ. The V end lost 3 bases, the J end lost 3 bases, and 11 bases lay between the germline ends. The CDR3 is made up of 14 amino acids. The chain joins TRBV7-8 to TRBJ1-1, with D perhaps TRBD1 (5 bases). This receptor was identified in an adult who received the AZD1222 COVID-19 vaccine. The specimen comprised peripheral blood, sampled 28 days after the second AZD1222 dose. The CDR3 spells CASSFRDGDTEAFF. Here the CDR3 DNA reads TGTGCCAGCAGCTTCCGGGACGGAGACACTGAAGCTTTCTTT.